The rows below give T cell receptor beta chains drawn from one sample of a study of cytomegalovirus exposure and HLA in healthy donors. Clones were read by immunoSEQ multiplex PCR, and TCRdb kept only the in-frame ones, dropping some. The table shows about 140,000 clones, with 66% occurring only once. The sample taken for sequencing was PBMCs. These receptors were obtained from a woman between 55 and 75 years old in good health and CMV-seronegative. Both conserved end residues are part of each CDR3. Each record gives: clone size, D gene, J gene, V gene, CDR3 protein, CDR3 DNA. A D gene is named only where the DNA matches it firmly. Clone size, where shown, is once, few, many, or a class for clones that have expanded.

abundance: .
d_gene: .
j_gene: TRBJ1-2
v_gene: TRBV6-6
CDR3aa: CASSRGRVYGYTF
CDR3nt: TGTGCCAGCAGCCGCGGGAGGGTCTATGGCTACACCTTC

abundance: .
d_gene: TRBD1
j_gene: TRBJ1-1
v_gene: TRBV6-5
CDR3aa: CASSYGQGSGAFF
CDR3nt: TGTGCCAGCAGTTACGGACAGGGGTCTGGGGCTTTCTTT

abundance: once
d_gene: .
j_gene: TRBJ2-5
v_gene: TRBV2
CDR3aa: CASRARRNQETQYF
CDR3nt: TGTGCCAGCAGGGCTAGGAGAAACCAAGAGACCCAGTACTTC

abundance: .
d_gene: .
j_gene: TRBJ2-6
v_gene: TRBV21-1
CDR3aa: CASSKVVPGQCTGANVLTF
CDR3nt: TGTGCCAGCAGCAAAGTAGTTCCGGGACAGTGTACTGGGGCCAACGTCCTGACTTTC

abundance: .
d_gene: .
j_gene: TRBJ1-5
v_gene: TRBV2
CDR3aa: CASTGDSNQPQHF
CDR3nt: TGTGCCAGCACGGGAGATAGCAATCAGCCCCAGCATTTT

abundance: few
d_gene: .
j_gene: TRBJ1-4
v_gene: TRBV15
CDR3aa: CATSRSLATNEKLFF
CDR3nt: TGTGCCACCAGCCGGTCGCTGGCAACTAATGAAAAACTGTTTTTT

abundance: .
d_gene: .
j_gene: TRBJ1-2
v_gene: TRBV11-2
CDR3aa: CASSARTPYGYTF
CDR3nt: TGTGCCAGCAGCGCGAGGACACCCTATGGCTACACCTTC

abundance: .
d_gene: TRBD2
j_gene: TRBJ2-1
v_gene: TRBV7-9
CDR3aa: CASSPRGGHEQFF
CDR3nt: TGTGCCAGCAGCCCCCGGGGGGGGCATGAGCAGTTCTTC

abundance: .
d_gene: .
j_gene: TRBJ1-1
v_gene: TRBV5-4
CDR3aa: CASSQQGWETEAFF
CDR3nt: TGTGCCAGCAGCCAGCAGGGGTGGGAGACTGAAGCTTTCTTT

abundance: .
d_gene: .
j_gene: TRBJ1-4
v_gene: TRBV6-5
CDR3aa: CASSYSKGGKLFF
CDR3nt: TGTGCCAGCAGTTACTCGAAAGGGGGAAAACTGTTTTTT

abundance: once
d_gene: TRBD1
j_gene: TRBJ2-5
v_gene: TRBV5-1
CDR3aa: CASSLERDSFFQETQYF
CDR3nt: TGCGCCAGCAGCTTGGAAAGGGACAGCTTTTTCCAAGAGACCCAGTACTTC

abundance: once
d_gene: TRBD2
j_gene: TRBJ2-1
v_gene: TRBV7-9
CDR3aa: CASSVASGIRPRNEQFF
CDR3nt: TGTGCCAGCAGCGTAGCTAGCGGGATAAGACCGCGCAATGAGCAGTTCTTC